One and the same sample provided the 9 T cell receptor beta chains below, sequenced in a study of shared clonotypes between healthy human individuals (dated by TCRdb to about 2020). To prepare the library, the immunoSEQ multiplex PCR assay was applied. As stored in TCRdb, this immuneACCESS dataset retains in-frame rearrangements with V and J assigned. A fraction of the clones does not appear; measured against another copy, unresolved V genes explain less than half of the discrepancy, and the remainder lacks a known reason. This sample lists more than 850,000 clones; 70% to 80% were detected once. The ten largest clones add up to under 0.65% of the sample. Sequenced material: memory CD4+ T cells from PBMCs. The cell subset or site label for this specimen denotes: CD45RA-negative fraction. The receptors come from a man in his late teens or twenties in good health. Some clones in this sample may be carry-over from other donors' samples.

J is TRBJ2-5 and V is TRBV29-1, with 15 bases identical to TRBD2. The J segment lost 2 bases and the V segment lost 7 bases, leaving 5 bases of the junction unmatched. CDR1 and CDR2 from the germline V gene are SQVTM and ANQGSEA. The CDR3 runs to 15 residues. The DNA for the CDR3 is TGCAGCGCCCCCGGGACTAGCGGGGGGCAAGAGACCCAGTACTTC. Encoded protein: CSAPGTSGGQETQYF.

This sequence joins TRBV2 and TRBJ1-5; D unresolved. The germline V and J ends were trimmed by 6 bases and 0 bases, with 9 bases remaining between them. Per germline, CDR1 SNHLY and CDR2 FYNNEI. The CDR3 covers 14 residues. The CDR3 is CASRVDHSNQPQHF. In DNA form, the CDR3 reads TGTGCCAGCAGGGTGGACCATAGCAATCAGCCCCAGCATTTT.

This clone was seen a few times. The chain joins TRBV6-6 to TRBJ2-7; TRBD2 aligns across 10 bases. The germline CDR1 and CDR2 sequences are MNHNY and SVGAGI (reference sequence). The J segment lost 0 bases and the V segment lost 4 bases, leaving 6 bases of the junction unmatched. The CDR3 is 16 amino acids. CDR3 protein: CASSSRTSGSSYEQYF. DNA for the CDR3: TGTGCCAGCAGTTCCCGGACTAGCGGTTCCTCCTACGAGCAGTACTTC.

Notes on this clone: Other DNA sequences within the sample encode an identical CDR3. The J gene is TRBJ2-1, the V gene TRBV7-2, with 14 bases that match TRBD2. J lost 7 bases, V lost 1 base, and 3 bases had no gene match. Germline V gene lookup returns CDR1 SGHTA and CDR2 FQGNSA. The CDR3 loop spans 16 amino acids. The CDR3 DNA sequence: TGTGCCAGCAGCTTAGTAGGGACTAGCGGGAGTAATGAGCAGTTCTTC. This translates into CASSLVGTSGSNEQFF.

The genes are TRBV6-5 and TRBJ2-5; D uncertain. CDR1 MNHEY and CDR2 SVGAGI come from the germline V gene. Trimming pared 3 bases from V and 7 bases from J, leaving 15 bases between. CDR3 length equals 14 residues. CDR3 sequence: CASSYPDSVGTQYF. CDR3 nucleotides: TGTGCCAGCAGTTATCCCGACTCCGTAGGGACCCAGTACTTC.

The CDR3 DNA follows: TGTGCCAGCAGTTTCCGGGATCCTAGCACAGATACGCAGTATTTT. Translation gives CASSFRDPSTDTQYF. The rearrangement uses TRBV6-1 and TRBJ2-3; possibly TRBD2 for D (5 bases). Trimming left V 5 bases short and J 0 bases short, with 12 bases between. This CDR3 spans 15 amino acids. CDR1 is MNHNS and CDR2 is SASEGT in the germline V gene.

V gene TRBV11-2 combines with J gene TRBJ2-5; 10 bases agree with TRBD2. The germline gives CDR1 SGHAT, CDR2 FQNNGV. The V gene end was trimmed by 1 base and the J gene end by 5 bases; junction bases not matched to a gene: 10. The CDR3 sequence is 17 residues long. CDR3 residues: CASSLGVLAGERETQYF. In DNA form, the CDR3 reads TGTGCCAGCAGCTTAGGGGTGCTAGCGGGAGAACGGGAGACCCAGTACTTC.

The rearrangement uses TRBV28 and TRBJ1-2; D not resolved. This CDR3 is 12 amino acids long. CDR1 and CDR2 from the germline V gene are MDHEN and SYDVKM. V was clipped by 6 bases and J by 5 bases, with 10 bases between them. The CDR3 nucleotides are TGTGCCAGCAGCCTCGACCGGTATGGCTACACCTTC. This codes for CASSLDRYGYTF.

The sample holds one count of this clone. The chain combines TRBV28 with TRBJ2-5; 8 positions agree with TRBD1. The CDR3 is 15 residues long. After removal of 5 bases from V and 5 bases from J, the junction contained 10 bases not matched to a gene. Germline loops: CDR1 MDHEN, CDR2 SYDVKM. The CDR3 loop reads CASSAPGQGGETQYF. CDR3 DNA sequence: TGTGCCAGCAGTGCCCCCGGACAGGGTGGGGAGACCCAGTACTTC.